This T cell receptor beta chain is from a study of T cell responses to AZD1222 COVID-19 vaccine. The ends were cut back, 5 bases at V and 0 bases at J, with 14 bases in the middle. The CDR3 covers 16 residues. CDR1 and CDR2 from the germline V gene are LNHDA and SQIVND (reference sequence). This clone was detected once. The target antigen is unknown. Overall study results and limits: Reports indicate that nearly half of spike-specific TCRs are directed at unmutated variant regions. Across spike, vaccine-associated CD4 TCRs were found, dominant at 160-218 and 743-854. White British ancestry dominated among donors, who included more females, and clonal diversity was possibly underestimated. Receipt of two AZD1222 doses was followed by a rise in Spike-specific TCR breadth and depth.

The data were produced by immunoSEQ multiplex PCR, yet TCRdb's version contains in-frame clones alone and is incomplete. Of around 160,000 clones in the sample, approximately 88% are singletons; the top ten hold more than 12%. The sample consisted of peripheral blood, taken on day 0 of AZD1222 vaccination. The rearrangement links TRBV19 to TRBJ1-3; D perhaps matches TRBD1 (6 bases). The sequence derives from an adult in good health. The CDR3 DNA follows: TGTGCCAGTAGTGGACGGGACAAAAACTCTGGAAACACCATATATTTT. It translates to CASSGRDKNSGNTIYF.